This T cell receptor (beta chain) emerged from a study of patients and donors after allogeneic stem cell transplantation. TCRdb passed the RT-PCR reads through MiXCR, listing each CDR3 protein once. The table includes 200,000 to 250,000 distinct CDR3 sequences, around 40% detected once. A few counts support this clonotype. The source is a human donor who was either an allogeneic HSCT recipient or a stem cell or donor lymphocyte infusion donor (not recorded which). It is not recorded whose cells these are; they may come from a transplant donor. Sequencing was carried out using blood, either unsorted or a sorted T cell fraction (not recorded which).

The CDR3 region has the DNA TGCAGTGCTGAGGGGACAGGCCACTATGGCTACACCTTC. Protein sequence: CSAEGTGHYGYTF. This chain connects TRBV20-1 to TRBJ1-2; 8 bases fit TRBD1. CDR1 and CDR2 (germline): DFQATT, SNEGSKA (reference sequence). After removal of 5 bases from V and 3 bases from J, the junction contained 5 bases not matched to a gene. The CDR3 has 13 residues.